This is a list of T cell receptor beta chains from one sample in a study of CD8+ T cells in alopecia areata. Here immunoSEQ multiplex PCR was the method, and the copy in TCRdb shows in-frame clones only, minus some. Found here are roughly 200,000 clones, 40% to 45% of them singletons; the top ten hold approximately 2.9%. The sample in question was CD4+ T cells sorted from blood, obtained at approximately week 36, from a patient treated with tofacitinib. These receptors were taken from a human donor with alopecia areata. Both conserved end residues are part of each CDR3. D genes are given only for firm matches. The size field is filled for only some rows; it gives once, few, many or a size class.

D gene: .
V gene: TRBV11-3
clone size: .
J gene: TRBJ1-2
CDR3 protein: CASSLRTRAVTSGYTF
CDR3 DNA: TGTGCCAGCAGCTTGAGGACCCGTGCCGTCACTAGTGGCTACACCTTC

D gene: TRBD2
V gene: TRBV19
clone size: few
J gene: TRBJ2-7
CDR3 protein: CASSIKGLAGSSYEQYF
CDR3 DNA: TGTGCCAGTAGTATAAAGGGACTAGCGGGATCTTCCTACGAGCAGTACTTC

D gene: .
V gene: TRBV7-2
clone size: .
J gene: TRBJ2-7
CDR3 protein: CASSLVPVWEQYF
CDR3 DNA: TGTGCCAGCAGCTTAGTGCCGGTATGGGAGCAGTACTTC

D gene: .
V gene: TRBV5-1
clone size: .
J gene: TRBJ1-5
CDR3 protein: CASSLAGRQPQHF
CDR3 DNA: TGCGCCAGCAGCTTGGCGGGAAGGCAGCCCCAGCATTTT

D gene: .
V gene: TRBV4-3
clone size: few
J gene: TRBJ2-3
CDR3 protein: CASSQGTITDTQYF
CDR3 DNA: TGCGCCAGCAGCCAAGGGACTATCACAGATACGCAGTATTTT

D gene: .
V gene: TRBV4-1
clone size: .
J gene: TRBJ2-1
CDR3 protein: CASSFQGSDEQFF
CDR3 DNA: TGCGCCAGCAGCTTTCAGGGTTCCGATGAGCAGTTCTTC

D gene: TRBD2
V gene: TRBV7-2
clone size: few
J gene: TRBJ2-1
CDR3 protein: CASTPASSGYNEQFF
CDR3 DNA: TGTGCCAGCACCCCGGCGAGTAGCGGGTACAATGAGCAGTTCTTC

D gene: .
V gene: TRBV18
clone size: few
J gene: TRBJ1-1
CDR3 protein: CASSPISKNTEAFF
CDR3 DNA: TGTGCCAGCTCACCAATTTCCAAGAACACTGAAGCTTTCTTT

D gene: TRBD1
V gene: TRBV30
clone size: few
J gene: TRBJ1-1
CDR3 protein: CAWSQDRDTEAFF
CDR3 DNA: TGTGCCTGGAGCCAAGACAGGGACACTGAAGCTTTCTTT

D gene: .
V gene: TRBV5-1
clone size: .
J gene: TRBJ1-1
CDR3 protein: CASSLGTVAEAFF
CDR3 DNA: TGCGCCAGCAGCTTGGGGACTGTCGCTGAAGCTTTCTTT

D gene: TRBD2
V gene: TRBV29-1
clone size: few
J gene: TRBJ2-2
CDR3 protein: CSASSGGSTGELFF
CDR3 DNA: TGCAGCGCCTCGAGTGGCGGGAGCACCGGGGAGCTGTTTTTT

D gene: TRBD2
V gene: TRBV5-1
clone size: few
J gene: TRBJ2-1
CDR3 protein: CASSLDGSGLEGREQFF
CDR3 DNA: TGCGCCAGCAGCTTGGATGGATCGGGACTAGAGGGTCGTGAGCAGTTCTTC